This T cell receptor (beta chain) is from a study of blood T cells in healthy people across ages. For the second PCR, which ran for about 6 to 11 cycles, a sample-barcoded 5' primer and a J-beta primer mix were used. Every cDNA molecule bore a tag from a template-switch adaptor containing 12 random nucleotides. MiXCR, applied by TCRdb to the 5' RACE reads, yields one record per CDR3 protein. The profile shows about 1.1 million distinct CDR3 sequences, 35% to 45% of them singletons. Trimming pared 1 base from V and 2 bases from J, leaving 9 bases between. Germline CDR1 GTSNPN, CDR2 SVGIG (reference sequence). The CDR3 is 14 residues long. RNA extraction gave at least 5.5 micrograms of total RNA per sample.

The chain employs TRBV30 and TRBJ2-1; possibly TRBD1 or TRBD2 for D (6 bases each). The sample comprised blood. The sequence derives from a man younger than 35 in good health. The chain's CDR3 is CAWSAGGTYNEQFF. The CDR3 DNA reads TGTGCCTGGAGTGCCGGGGGCACCTACAATGAGCAGTTCTTC.